This TCR beta chain was retrieved from a study of T cell responses to AZD1222 COVID-19 vaccine. Broader study findings: Repertoires were collected only later (after the peak T cell response had occurred). Mostly white British, mostly female donors; authors suggested clonal diversity may be underestimated. Compared with day 0, the breadth and depth of the Spike-specific TCR repertoire rose significantly after two doses of AZD1222.

Comments on this clone: Its matching antigen is unknown.

The CDR3 has 15 residues. The V gene lost 5 bases and the J gene lost 1 base, with 12 bases spanning the gap. Germline values: CDR1 LNHDA, CDR2 SQIVND (reference sequence). The repertoire was sequenced with immunoSEQ multiplex PCR; TCRdb's copy has only in-frame clones and lacks some. The data show 60,000 to 75,000 clones, around 89% seen once. Material: peripheral blood, obtained 28 days after the second AZD1222 dose. V is TRBV19 and J is TRBJ2-1, with D perhaps TRBD2 (5 bases). The receptor's source is an adult who received the AZD1222 COVID-19 vaccine. CDR3 nucleotide sequence: TGTGCCAGTAGTTCTGGACTTGGGTCCTACAATGAGCAGTTCTTC. This encodes CASSSGLGSYNEQFF.